The 17 T cell receptor beta chains below all came from one sample that was sequenced in a study of cytomegalovirus exposure and HLA in healthy donors. PCR involved 60 Vbeta and 13 Jbeta primers. Using immunoSEQ multiplex PCR, the repertoire was profiled, and TCRdb retains in-frame clones only, with some absent. The table lists approximately 47,000 clones, with less than 20% in the top ten. The sample consisted of PBMCs. All receptors derive from a male donor in good health and CMV-seronegative.

This chain joins TRBV6-1 and TRBJ1-1, with a tentative D call TRBD1 (6 bases). V shed 6 bases and J shed 4 bases, with 6 bases lying between them. Germline V gene sequence: CDR1 MNHNS, CDR2 SASEGT. This CDR3 is 11 amino acids long. The CDR3 sequence: CASRGATEAFF. The CDR3, as DNA: TGTGCCAGCAGGGGGGCCACTGAAGCTTTCTTT.

The CDR3 nucleotides are TGTGCTAGTGGTTTGAGGGAGGCCGGAGGTGAAGCTTTCTTT. Protein: CASGLREAGGEAFF. The chain couples TRBV12-5 to TRBJ1-1; D unclear. The V end was cut by 2 bases, the J end by 7 bases, with 14 bases between. The CDR3 spans 14 residues. From germline, CDR1 is LGHNT and CDR2 FRNRAP.

The V and J genes are TRBV7-6 and TRBJ2-7; 7 bases line up with TRBD1. Per the germline V gene, CDR1 is SGHVS and CDR2 is FNYEAQ. Unmatched junction bases numbered 8, after V lost 4 bases and J lost 5 bases. The CDR3 runs 14 residues. The CDR3 region has the DNA TGTGCCAGCAGCTCGACAGGGAGTATGGACGAGCAGTACTTC. The encoded protein is CASSSTGSMDEQYF.

V usage is TRBV5-5 and J usage is TRBJ1-5, with D perhaps TRBD1 (5 bases). The CDR3 loop spans 16 amino acids. Trimming left V 0 bases short and J 4 bases short, with 14 bases between. Looked up from germline, CDR1 is SGHKS and CDR2 is YYEKEE (reference sequence). The CDR3 DNA sequence: TGTGCCAGCAGCTTGGAGATGATTCAGGGAAATCAGCCCCAGCATTTT. Encoded protein: CASSLEMIQGNQPQHF.

CDR3 nucleotide sequence: TGTGCCAGCAGCTCGATGACAGGGATGGGTGAGCAGTTCTTC. This sequence encodes CASSSMTGMGEQFF. The rearrangement links TRBV7-9 to TRBJ2-1; 7 bases agree with TRBD1. The junction had 9 bases not matched to a gene; V was cut back by 4 bases and J by 9 bases. The CDR3 has 14 residues. Germline loops: CDR1 SEHNR, CDR2 FQNEAQ (reference sequence).

Written as DNA, the CDR3 is TGTGCCAGCAGGTCTTGGACAGGGGGCAACGAGCAGTACTTC. Translated: CASRSWTGGNEQYF. The chain joins TRBV6-6 to TRBJ2-7, with 11 bases fitting TRBD1. This CDR3 contains 14 residues. J gave up 5 bases and V 6 bases, and 6 bases lay outside the gene matches. Germline loops: CDR1 MNHNY, CDR2 SVGAGI (reference sequence).

The chain recombines TRBV4-3 with TRBJ1-1; D not resolved. Germline V gene data show CDR1 as LGHNA and CDR2 as YSLEER. V was pared by 1 base and J by 0 bases, with 15 bases between. The CDR3 length is 17 residues. This CDR3 is CASSQGGAGNLNTEAFF. The DNA of the CDR3 is TGCGCCAGCAGCCAAGGAGGAGCGGGGAACCTGAACACTGAAGCTTTCTTT.

The V gene is TRBV6-5, the J gene TRBJ1-1, with TRBD1 matching over 7 bases. Germline V gives CDR1 MNHEY, CDR2 SVGAGI. The CDR3 is made up of 15 amino acids. J lost 1 base, V lost 4 bases, and 6 bases had no gene match. The CDR3 coding sequence is TGTGCCAGCAGTTCCTGGGACAGACGGAACACTGAAGCTTTCTTT. Residues: CASSSWDRRNTEAFF.

This sequence joins TRBV30 and TRBJ2-2; 8 nucleotides match TRBD1. The trim removed 4 bases at V and 4 bases at J, leaving 5 bases unmatched. Germline CDR1 GTSNPN, CDR2 SVGIG (reference sequence). This CDR3 spans 14 amino acids. CDR3 amino acids: CAWTTGVATGELFF. The CDR3, as DNA: TGTGCCTGGACGACAGGGGTTGCCACCGGGGAGCTGTTTTTT.

This rearrangement joins TRBV6-5 to TRBJ1-4; 8 bases line up with TRBD1. V dropped 6 bases and J dropped 5; count of bases not matched to a gene: 5. The V gene's germline CDR1 is MNHEY and CDR2 SVGAGI. This CDR3 region has 14 residues. The CDR3 nucleotides are TGTGCCAGCAGCCAGGACAGGGAGAATGAAAAACTGTTTTTT. The encoded protein is CASSQDRENEKLFF.

The CDR3 loop is CASSQEWRVVATDTQYF. The CDR3 nucleotides are TGCGCCAGCAGCCAAGAGTGGAGGGTAGTGGCCACAGATACGCAGTATTTT. The V gene is TRBV4-3, the J gene TRBJ2-3, with D possibly being TRBD2 (6 bases). This CDR3 is built from 17 residues. Trimming removed 0 bases at V and 2 bases at J, with 15 bases between. Per the germline V gene, CDR1 is LGHNA and CDR2 is YSLEER.

The rearrangement uses TRBV9 and TRBJ1-2, with 7 bases matching TRBD1. Germline CDR1 and CDR2: SGDLS and YYNGEE. V dropped 4 bases and J dropped 6; count of bases not matched to a gene: 3. The CDR3 is made up of 12 amino acids. The CDR3, as DNA: TGTGCCAGCAGCCCGACAGGGCATGGCTACACCTTC. Amino acids: CASSPTGHGYTF.

The genes are TRBV19 and TRBJ2-5, with D possibly TRBD2 on 7 matching bases. The germline V and J ends were trimmed by 8 bases and 11 bases, with 21 bases remaining between them. The CDR3 length is 13 residues. CDR1 is LNHDA and CDR2 is SQIVND in the germline V gene (reference sequence). CDR3 residues: CASSLSGGLEQYF. The CDR3, as DNA: TGTGCCAGTTCCTTATCCGGGGGGCTTGAGCAGTACTTC. The full variable domain, with the rest looked up from reference TRBV19 and TRBJ2-5, is DGGITQSPKYLFRKEGQNVTLSCEQNLNHDAMYWYRQDPGQGLRLIYYSQIVNDFQKGDIAEGYSVSREKKESFPLTVTSAQKNPTAFYLCASSLSGGLEQYFGPGTRLLVL.

The gene calls are TRBV2 and TRBJ2-5; tentatively, D is TRBD2 (6 bases). Germline V gives CDR1 SNHLY, CDR2 FYNNEI. V was pared by 6 bases and J by 5 bases, with 19 bases between. The CDR3 consists of 15 residues. The CDR3: CASRGSGTGRETQYF. CDR3 in DNA: TGTGCCAGCAGGGGATCCGGGACTGGGCGGGAGACCCAGTACTTC. The full variable domain, its missing parts supplied by reference TRBV2 and TRBJ2-5, is EPEVTQTPSHQVTQMGQEVILRCVPISNHLYFYWYRQILGQKVEFLVSFYNNEISEKSEIFDDQFSVERPDGSNFTLKIRSTKLEDSAMYFCASRGSGTGRETQYFGPGTRLLVL.

This sequence joins TRBV19 and TRBJ1-1; 7 nucleotides line up with TRBD1. V lost 3 bases and J lost 0; bases outside the gene matches: 4. Germline V gene lookup returns CDR1 LNHDA and CDR2 SQIVND (reference sequence). This CDR3 is 15 amino acids long. In DNA form, the CDR3 reads TGTGCCAGTAGTATGGGACAGCCCATGAACACTGAAGCTTTCTTT. As protein: CASSMGQPMNTEAFF.

The chain has TRBV4-1 and TRBJ1-1, with 8 bases identical to TRBD1. The CDR3 contains 16 residues. In germline, CDR1 is MGHRA, CDR2 YSYEKL. Trimming removed 2 bases from V and 2 bases from J; junction bases left unmatched: 7. The CDR3 nucleotides are TGCGCCAGCAGCCAATGGACAGGGAGGAGTAACACTGAAGCTTTCTTT. This gives the protein CASSQWTGRSNTEAFF.

This chain uses TRBV19 with TRBJ1-5; a possible D gene is TRBD1 (5 bases). In germline, CDR1 is LNHDA, CDR2 SQIVND (reference sequence). The CDR3 is 14 amino acids. Trimming removed 7 bases at V and 4 bases at J, with 14 bases between. The CDR3: CASTQLDRNQPQHF. CDR3 coding DNA: TGTGCCAGTACCCAGTTAGACAGAAATCAGCCCCAGCATTTT.